The 8 T cell receptor beta chains in this list originate from one sample, sequenced in a study of beta chain features in type 1 diabetes. Of the isolated RNA, all was reverse transcribed, and so the sequenced material was expressed TCRB transcripts. Sequencing used immunoSEQ multiplex PCR; TCRdb keeps in-frame clones, though not all of them. The sample lists a few hundred thousand clones; around 13% were seen once. The sample comprised naive CD4+ T cells from blood. These receptors came from a man younger than 45 in good health.

This clone was observed a few times. V usage is TRBV19 and J usage is TRBJ2-7; D might be TRBD1 (5 bases). V lost 10 bases and J lost 7, with 11 bases in between. CDR3 length: 10 residues. CDR1 LNHDA and CDR2 SQIVND come from the germline V gene (reference sequence). CDR3 DNA sequence: TGTGCCAACCAGGGTTGGGAGCAGTACTTC. It is translated as CANQGWEQYF.

This clone was seen many times. A read error may account for a junction end that differs from germline. This chain uses TRBV7-7 with TRBJ2-2; 11 bases fit TRBD2. This CDR3 contains 16 residues. CDR1 SSHAT and CDR2 FNYEAQ come from the germline V gene (reference sequence). CDR3 bases: TGTGCTAGCAGCTCACCGGGACTAGCGGAGGCCGGGGAGCTGTTTTTT. It encodes CASSSPGLAEAGELFF.

This clone was seen more than once but under ten times. V and J are TRBV7-2 and TRBJ1-2; D ambiguous. Germline V gene data show CDR1 as SGHTA and CDR2 as FQGNSA. The CDR3 totals 15 residues. V lost 0 bases and J 4 bases, leaving 12 bases between the germline ends. The CDR3 loop is CASSLALSGFYGYTF. DNA of the CDR3: TGTGCCAGCAGCTTAGCGCTAAGCGGGTTCTATGGCTACACCTTC.

The chain carries TRBV9 and TRBJ2-2; TRBD2 aligns across 15 bases. V gave up 1 base and J gave up 0 bases; unmatched junction bases: 4. In germline, CDR1 is SGDLS, CDR2 YYNGEE. The CDR3 has 19 residues. As DNA, the CDR3 is TGTGCCAGCAGCGTAACGGGACTAGCGGGGGGCGCGAACACCGGGGAGCTGTTTTTT. It is translated as CASSVTGLAGGANTGELFF.

This sequence joins TRBV12-2 and TRBJ2-1; the D segment call TRBD2 is taken from the table without a DNA check. TRBV12-2 is shown as a pseudogene. The CDR3 extends over 18 amino acids. The chain's CDR3 is CASRPQGLAGEGYNEQFF. The CDR3 DNA is TGTGCAAGTCGCCCCCAGGGACTAGCGGGAGAGGGCTACAATGAGCAGTTCTTC.

The chain employs TRBV6-5 and TRBJ1-2; 9 bases are a match to TRBD1. The V gene's germline CDR1 is MNHEY and CDR2 SVGAGI. J gave up 8 bases and V 6 bases, and 7 bases lay outside the gene matches. This CDR3 has 13 amino acids. CDR3: CASRQGQGMGYTF. CDR3 DNA: TGTGCCAGCAGACAAGGACAGGGGATGGGCTACACCTTC.

The chain recombines TRBV5-1 with TRBJ2-1, with 9 bases that match TRBD1. The length of the CDR3 is 14 residues. Germline V gene data show CDR1 as SGHRS and CDR2 as YFSETQ. V dropped 3 bases and J dropped 6; count of bases not matched to a gene: 4. The CDR3: CASSSQGALNEQFF. The CDR3 DNA sequence: TGCGCCAGCAGCTCACAGGGGGCTCTCAATGAGCAGTTCTTC. The whole variable domain, filled in from reference TRBV5-1 and TRBJ2-1, reads KAGVTQTPRYLIKTRGQQVTLSCSPISGHRSVSWYQQTPGQGLQFLFEYFSETQRNKGNFPGRFSGRQFSNSRSEMNVSTLELGDSALYLCASSSQGALNEQFFGPGTRLTVL.

The V gene is TRBV9, the J gene TRBJ2-7; D gene uncertain. The CDR3 has 15 residues. Germline V gene data show CDR1 as SGDLS and CDR2 as YYNGEE. The V and J ends lost 0 bases and 2 bases respectively, with 12 bases between them. The CDR3 DNA sequence: TGTGCCAGCAGCGTAGTGATTGCGTCTCCCTACGAGCAGTACGTC. Its translation is CASSVVIASPYEQYV.